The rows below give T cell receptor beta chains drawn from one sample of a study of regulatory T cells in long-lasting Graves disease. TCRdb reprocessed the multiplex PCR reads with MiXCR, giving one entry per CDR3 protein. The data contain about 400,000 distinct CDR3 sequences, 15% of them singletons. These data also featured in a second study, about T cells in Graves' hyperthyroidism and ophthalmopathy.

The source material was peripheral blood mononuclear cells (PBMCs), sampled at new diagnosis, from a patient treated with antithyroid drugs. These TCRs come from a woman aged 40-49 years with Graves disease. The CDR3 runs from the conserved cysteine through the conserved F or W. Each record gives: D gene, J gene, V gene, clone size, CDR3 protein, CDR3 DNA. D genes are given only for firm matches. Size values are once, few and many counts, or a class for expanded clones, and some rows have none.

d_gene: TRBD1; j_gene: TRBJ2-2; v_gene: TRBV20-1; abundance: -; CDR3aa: CSARDPTVGTDTGELFF; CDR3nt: TGCAGTGCTAGAGATCCAACGGTCGGGACAGACACCGGGGAGCTGTTTTTT
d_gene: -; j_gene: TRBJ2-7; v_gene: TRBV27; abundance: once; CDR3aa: CASRYPGQLVYEQYF; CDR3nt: TGTGCCAGCAGGTATCCGGGTCAGCTCGTCTACGAGCAGTACTTC
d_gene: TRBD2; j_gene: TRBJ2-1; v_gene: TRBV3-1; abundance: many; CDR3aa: CASSQDRGTSGRNEQFF; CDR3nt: TGTGCCAGCAGCCAAGATAGGGGGACTAGCGGGAGGAATGAGCAGTTCTTC
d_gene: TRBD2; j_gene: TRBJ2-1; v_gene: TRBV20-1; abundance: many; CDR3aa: CSASGLAGARGYNEQFF; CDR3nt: TGCAGTGCTTCGGGACTAGCGGGAGCTCGTGGTTACAATGAGCAGTTCTTC
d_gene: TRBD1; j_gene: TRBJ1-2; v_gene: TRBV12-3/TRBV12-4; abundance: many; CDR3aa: CASSLGQGLYYGYTF; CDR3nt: TGTGCCAGCAGCCTGGGACAGGGCCTATACTATGGCTACACCTTC
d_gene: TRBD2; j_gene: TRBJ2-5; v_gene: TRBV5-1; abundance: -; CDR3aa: CASSLQWTSGDQRQETQYF; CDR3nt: TGCGCCAGCAGCTTACAATGGACTAGCGGAGATCAGCGCCAAGAGACCCAGTACTTC
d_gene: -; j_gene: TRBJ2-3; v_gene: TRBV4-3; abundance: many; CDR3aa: CASSQGLGDTDTQYF; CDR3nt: TGCGCCAGCAGCCAAGGTTTGGGAGACACAGATACGCAGTATTTT
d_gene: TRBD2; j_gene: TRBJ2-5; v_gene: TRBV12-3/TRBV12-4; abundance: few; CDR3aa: CASSLASGRAEETQYF; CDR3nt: TGTGCCAGCAGTTTAGCTAGCGGGAGAGCAGAAGAGACCCAGTACTTC
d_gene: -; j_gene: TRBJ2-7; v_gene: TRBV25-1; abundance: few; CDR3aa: CASSEGHGFYEQYF; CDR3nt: TGTGCCAGCAGTGAAGGGCACGGGTTCTACGAGCAGTACTTC
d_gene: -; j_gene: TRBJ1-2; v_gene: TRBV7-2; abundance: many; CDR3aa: CASSLDSYGYTF; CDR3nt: TGTGCCAGCAGCTTAGACAGCTATGGCTACACCTTC
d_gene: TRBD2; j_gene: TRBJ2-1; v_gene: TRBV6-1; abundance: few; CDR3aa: CASLRGGGAEEQFF; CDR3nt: TGTGCCAGCCTTCGGGGGGGAGGTGCCGAAGAGCAGTTCTTC
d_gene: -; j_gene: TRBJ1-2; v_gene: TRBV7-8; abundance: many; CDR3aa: CASSLNSTPRDYGYTF; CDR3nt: TGTGCCAGCAGCTTAAACAGCACCCCTCGCGACTATGGCTACACCTTC
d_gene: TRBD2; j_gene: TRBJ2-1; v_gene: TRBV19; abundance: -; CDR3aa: CASSILSSGGYNEQFF; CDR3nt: TGTGCCAGTAGTATATTATCTAGCGGGGGGTACAATGAGCAGTTCTTC
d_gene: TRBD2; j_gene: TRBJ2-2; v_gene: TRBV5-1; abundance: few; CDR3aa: CASSLVRLAGAGELFF; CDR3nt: TGCGCCAGCAGCTTGGTTCGACTAGCGGGGGCCGGGGAGCTGTTTTTT
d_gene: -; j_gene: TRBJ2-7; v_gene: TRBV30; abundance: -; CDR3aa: CAWSVYREPYEQYF; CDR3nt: TGTGCCTGGAGTGTATACAGGGAGCCCTACGAGCAGTACTTC
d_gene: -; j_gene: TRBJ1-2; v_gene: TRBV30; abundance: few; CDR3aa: CAWSQESSNYGYTF; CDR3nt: TGTGCCTGGAGTCAGGAGAGCTCTAACTATGGCTACACCTTC
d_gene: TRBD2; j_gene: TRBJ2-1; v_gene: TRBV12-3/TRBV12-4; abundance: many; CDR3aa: CASRRTSSSYNEQFF; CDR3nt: TGTGCCAGCAGAAGGACTAGCAGTTCCTACAATGAGCAGTTCTTC
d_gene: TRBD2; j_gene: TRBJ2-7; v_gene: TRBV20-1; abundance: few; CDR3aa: CSASGTESYEQYF; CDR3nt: TGCAGTGCGAGCGGGACGGAAAGTTACGAGCAGTACTTC